The 7 T cell receptor beta chains given below trace back to one sample, sequenced in a study of T cell responses to AZD1222 COVID-19 vaccine. Assay used: immunoSEQ multiplex PCR; TCRdb lists only in-frame clones, some missing. The top ten hold about 7.9% of the sample, which has about 150,000 clones, 70% to 90% seen once. Sample: peripheral blood, taken 28 days after the second dose of the MenACWY control vaccine. These TCRs come from an adult who received the MenACWY meningococcal vaccine as a control.

The rearrangement links TRBV3-1 (or the pseudogene TRBV3-2) to TRBJ2-3; 11 bases map to TRBD2. From germline, CDR1 is LGHDT and CDR2 YNNKEL (reference sequence). J gave up 3 bases and V 2 bases, and 7 bases lay outside the gene matches. The CDR3 length is 17 residues. CDR3 nucleotide sequence: TGTGCCAGCAGCCAACTAGCGGGAGGTTTGAGAACAGATACGCAGTATTTT. Encoded protein: CASSQLAGGLRTDTQYF.

This clone was found a few times. The chain couples TRBV3-1 (or the pseudogene TRBV3-2) to TRBJ1-2, with D hard to call. Germline CDR1 and CDR2: LGHDT and YNNKEL (reference sequence). This CDR3 is built from 12 residues. V lost 1 base, J lost 7 bases, and 7 bases lay in between. The CDR3 sequence is CASSQASSGYTF. In nucleotides, the CDR3 is TGTGCCAGCAGCCAAGCCAGTAGTGGCTACACCTTC.

This clone was counted only a few times. The CDR3 carries no conserved terminal phenylalanine or tryptophan, so it likely arises from a read error. The limits of the CDR3 on the DNA are not certain, so only TCRdb's listed CDR3 is given. V gene TRBV12-2 combines with J gene TRBJ2-7. TRBV12-2 is an annotated pseudogene. The CDR3 has 12 amino acids, counting both end residues. CDR3 protein: CASRLAGIRVVI.

The genes are TRBV6-5 and TRBJ1-5; the D is unclear. The germline CDR1 and CDR2 sequences are MNHEY and SVGAGI. V was trimmed by 4 bases and J by 3 bases, leaving 13 bases between them. The CDR3 is 15 residues long. This CDR3 reads CASSLASGYNQPQHF. The CDR3 DNA sequence: TGTGCCAGCAGTTTAGCGTCGGGGTACAATCAGCCCCAGCATTTT.

V usage is TRBV20-1 and J usage is TRBJ1-2; D is ambiguous. Between the trimmed V and J ends, which lost 2 bases and 10 bases, there was a span of 11 bases. The CDR3 spans 11 residues. Germline lookup yields CDR1 DFQATT and CDR2 SNEGSKA (reference sequence). CDR3: CSARPGDLYTF. The CDR3 DNA reads as TGCAGTGCTAGACCGGGTGATCTCTACACCTTC.

V is TRBV28 and J is TRBJ2-5; 11 bases map to TRBD2. Per germline, CDR1 MDHEN and CDR2 SYDVKM. Germline trimming cut 2 bases from V and 3 bases from J; bases unmatched to any gene: 2. The CDR3 contains 15 residues. CDR3 DNA sequence: TGTGCCAGCAGTTTAGAGGGACTAGCGGAAGAGACCCAGTACTTC. Translating it yields CASSLEGLAEETQYF.

The gene calls are TRBV2 and TRBJ1-1, with D perhaps matching TRBD1 (5 bases). This CDR3 is built from 13 residues. The V end was cut by 5 bases, the J end by 0 bases, with 7 bases between. Germline CDR1 is SNHLY and CDR2 is FYNNEI. The DNA for the CDR3 is TGTGCCAGCAGTCGACAGATGAACACTGAAGCTTTCTTT. As protein: CASSRQMNTEAFF.